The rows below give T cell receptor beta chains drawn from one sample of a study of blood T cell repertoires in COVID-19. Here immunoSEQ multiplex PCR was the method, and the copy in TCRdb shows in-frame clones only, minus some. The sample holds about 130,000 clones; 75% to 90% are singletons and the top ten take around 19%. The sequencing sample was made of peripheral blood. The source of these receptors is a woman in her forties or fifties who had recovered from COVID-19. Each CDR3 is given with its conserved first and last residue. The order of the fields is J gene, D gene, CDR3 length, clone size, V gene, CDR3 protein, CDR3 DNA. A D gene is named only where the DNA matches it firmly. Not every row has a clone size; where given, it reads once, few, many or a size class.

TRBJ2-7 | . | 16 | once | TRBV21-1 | CASSKEEGLRHYEQYF | TGTGCCAGCAGCAAAGAGGAGGGATTGAGGCATTACGAGCAGTACTTC
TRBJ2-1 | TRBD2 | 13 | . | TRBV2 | CAMTSGGFNEQFF | TGTGCCATGACTAGCGGGGGGTTCAATGAGCAGTTCTTC
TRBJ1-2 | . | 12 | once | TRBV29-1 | CSSRRGDDGYTF | TGCAGCTCCCGCCGGGGTGACGATGGCTACACCTTC
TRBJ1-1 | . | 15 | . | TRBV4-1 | CASSLAGGGNTEAFF | TGCGCCAGCAGCCTAGCCGGAGGTGGGAACACTGAAGCTTTCTTT
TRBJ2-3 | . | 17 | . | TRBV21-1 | CASSNLAGGRWADTQYF | TGTGCCAGCAGCAACCTAGCGGGGGGGCGTTGGGCAGATACGCAGTATTTT
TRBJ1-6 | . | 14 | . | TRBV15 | CATSRDGGMGPLHF | TGTGCCACCAGCAGAGATGGGGGGATGGGGCCCCTCCACTTT
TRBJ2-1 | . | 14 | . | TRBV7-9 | CASSFTGYNNEQFF | TGTGCCAGCAGCTTCACAGGGTACAACAATGAGCAGTTCTTC
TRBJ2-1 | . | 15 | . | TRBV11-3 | CASSLELFGGNEQFF | TGTGCCAGCAGCTTAGAACTCTTCGGGGGAAATGAGCAGTTCTTC
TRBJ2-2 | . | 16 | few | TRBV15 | CATSREGRGRIGELFF | TGTGCCACCAGCAGAGAGGGCAGGGGAAGAATCGGGGAGCTGTTTTTT
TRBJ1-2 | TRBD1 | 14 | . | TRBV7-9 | CASSPQTGGYGYTF | TGTGCCAGCAGCCCGCAAACAGGGGGCTATGGCTACACCTTC
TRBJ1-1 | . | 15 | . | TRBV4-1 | CASSQDPGWVTEAFF | TGCGCCAGCAGCCAAGACCCGGGTTGGGTCACTGAAGCTTTCTTT
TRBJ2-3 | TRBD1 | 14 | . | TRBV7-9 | CASRGQGATDTQYF | TGTGCCAGCAGGGGACAGGGGGCCACAGATACGCAGTATTTT
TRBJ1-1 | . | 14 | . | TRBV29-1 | CSARGLSLDTEAFF | TGCAGCGCTCGCGGACTCAGCCTGGACACTGAAGCTTTCTTT
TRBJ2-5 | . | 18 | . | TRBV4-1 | CASSQTQTGTTDRETQYF | TGCGCCAGCAGCCAAACCCAAACCGGGACAACAGATAGGGAGACCCAGTACTTC
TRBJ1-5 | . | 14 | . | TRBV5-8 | CASSHSGSLQPQHF | TGTGCCAGCAGCCATTCGGGGAGCCTTCAGCCCCAGCATTTT
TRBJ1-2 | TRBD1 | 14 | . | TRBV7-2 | CASSAGQGPYGYTF | TGTGCCAGCAGCGCGGGACAGGGTCCCTATGGCTACACCTTC
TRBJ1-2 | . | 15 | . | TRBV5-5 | CASSSDRGANYGYTF | TGTGCCAGCAGTAGTGACCGGGGGGCAAACTATGGCTACACCTTC
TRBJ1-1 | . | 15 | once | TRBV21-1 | CASSKVTGRNTEAFF | TGTGCCAGCAGCAAAGTGACAGGGCGGAACACTGAAGCTTTCTTT
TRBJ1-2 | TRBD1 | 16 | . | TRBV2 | CASSRTGATSNYGYTF | TGTGCCAGCAGTAGGACAGGGGCAACTTCTAACTATGGCTACACCTTC